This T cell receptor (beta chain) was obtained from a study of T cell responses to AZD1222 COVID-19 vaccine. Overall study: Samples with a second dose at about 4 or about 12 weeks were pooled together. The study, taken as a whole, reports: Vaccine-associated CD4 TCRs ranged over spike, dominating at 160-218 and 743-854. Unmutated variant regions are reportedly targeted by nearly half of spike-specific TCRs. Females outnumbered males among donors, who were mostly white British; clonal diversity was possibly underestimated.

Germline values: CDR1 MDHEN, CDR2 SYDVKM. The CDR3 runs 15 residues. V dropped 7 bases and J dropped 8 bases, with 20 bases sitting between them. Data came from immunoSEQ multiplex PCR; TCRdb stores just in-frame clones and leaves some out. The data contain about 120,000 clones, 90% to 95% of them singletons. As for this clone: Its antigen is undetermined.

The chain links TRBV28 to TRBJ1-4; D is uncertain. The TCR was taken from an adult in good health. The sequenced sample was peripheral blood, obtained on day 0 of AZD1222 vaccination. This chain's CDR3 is CASISPNKLNEKLFF. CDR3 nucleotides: TGTGCCAGCATCTCCCCGAATAAGCTCAACGAAAAACTGTTTTTT. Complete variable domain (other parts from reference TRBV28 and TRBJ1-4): DVKVTQSSRYLVKRTGEKVFLECVQDMDHENMFWYRQDPGLGLRLIYFSYDVKMKEKGDIPEGYSVSREKKERFSLILESASTNQTSMYLCASISPNKLNEKLFFGSGTQLSVL.